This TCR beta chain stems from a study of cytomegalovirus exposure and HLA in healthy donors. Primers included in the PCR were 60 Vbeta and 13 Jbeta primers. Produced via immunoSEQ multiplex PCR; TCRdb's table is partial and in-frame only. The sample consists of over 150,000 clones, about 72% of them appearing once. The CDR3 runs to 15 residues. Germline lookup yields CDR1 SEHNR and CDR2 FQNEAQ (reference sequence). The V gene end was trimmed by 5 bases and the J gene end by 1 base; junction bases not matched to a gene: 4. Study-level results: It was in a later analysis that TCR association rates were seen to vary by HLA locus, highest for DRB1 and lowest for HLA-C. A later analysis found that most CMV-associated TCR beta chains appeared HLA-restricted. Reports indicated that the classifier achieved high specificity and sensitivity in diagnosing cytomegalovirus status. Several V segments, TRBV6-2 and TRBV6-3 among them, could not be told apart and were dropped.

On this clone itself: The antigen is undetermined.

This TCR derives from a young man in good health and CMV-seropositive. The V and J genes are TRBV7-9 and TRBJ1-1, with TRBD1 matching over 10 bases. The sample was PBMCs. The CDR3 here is CASSRRDRGNTEAFF. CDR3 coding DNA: TGTGCCAGCAGCCGCCGGGACAGGGGGAACACTGAAGCTTTCTTT.